This T cell receptor (beta chain) was sequenced in a study of OX40 agonist ivuxolimab in advanced cancers. Study details: Each patient was given ivuxolimab into a vein every 2 weeks, at 0.01 to 10 mg/kg.

Germline loops: CDR1 SGHAT, CDR2 FQNNGV. Trimming stripped 1 base from V and 0 bases from J, with 9 bases between. The CDR3 consists of 15 residues. Clones were read by immunoSEQ multiplex PCR, and TCRdb kept only the in-frame ones, dropping some. The sample consists of some 64,000 clones, 91% of them appearing once. The TCR originated in an adult with an advanced solid tumor such as melanoma, head and neck, liver or kidney cancer. V and J are TRBV11-2 and TRBJ1-1, with D unresolved. The sequenced sample was CD4+ or CD8+ T cells sorted from blood, obtained in a trial of the OX40 agonist ivuxolimab. The CDR3 is CASSLGARVNTEAFF. CDR3 DNA sequence: TGTGCCAGCAGCTTAGGGGCGAGAGTGAACACTGAAGCTTTCTTT.